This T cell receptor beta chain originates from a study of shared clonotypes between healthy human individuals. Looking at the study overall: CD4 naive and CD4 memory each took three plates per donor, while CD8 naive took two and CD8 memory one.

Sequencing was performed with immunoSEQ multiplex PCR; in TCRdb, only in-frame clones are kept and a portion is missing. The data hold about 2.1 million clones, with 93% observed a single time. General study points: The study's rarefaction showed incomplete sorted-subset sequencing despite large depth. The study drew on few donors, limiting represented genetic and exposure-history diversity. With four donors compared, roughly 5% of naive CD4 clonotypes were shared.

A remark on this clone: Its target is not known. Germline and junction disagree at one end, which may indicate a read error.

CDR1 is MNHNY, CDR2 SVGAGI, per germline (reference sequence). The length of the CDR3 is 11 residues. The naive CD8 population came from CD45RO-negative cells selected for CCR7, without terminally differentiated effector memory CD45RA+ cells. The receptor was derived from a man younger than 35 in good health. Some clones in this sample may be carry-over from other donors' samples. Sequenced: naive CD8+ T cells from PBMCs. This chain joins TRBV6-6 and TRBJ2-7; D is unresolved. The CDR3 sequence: CASSYSHEQYF. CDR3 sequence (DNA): TGTGCCAGCAGTTACTCCCACGAGCAGTACTTC.